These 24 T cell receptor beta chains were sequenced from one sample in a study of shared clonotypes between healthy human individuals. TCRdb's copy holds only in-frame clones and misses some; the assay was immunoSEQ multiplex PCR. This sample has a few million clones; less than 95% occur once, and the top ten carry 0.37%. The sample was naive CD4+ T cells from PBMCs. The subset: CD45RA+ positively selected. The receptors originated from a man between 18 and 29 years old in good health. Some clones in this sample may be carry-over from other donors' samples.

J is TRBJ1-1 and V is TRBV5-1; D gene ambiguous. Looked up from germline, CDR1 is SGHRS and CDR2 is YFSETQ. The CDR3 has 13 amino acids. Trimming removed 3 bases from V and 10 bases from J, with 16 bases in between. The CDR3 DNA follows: TGCGCCAGCAGCTCTTCCACCGATGGGTCAGCTTTCTTT. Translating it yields CASSSSTDGSAFF.

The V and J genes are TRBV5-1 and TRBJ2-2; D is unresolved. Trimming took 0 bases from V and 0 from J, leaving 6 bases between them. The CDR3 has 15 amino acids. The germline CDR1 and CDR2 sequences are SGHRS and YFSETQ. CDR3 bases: TGCGCCAGCAGCTTGGTCAGATCGAACACCGGGGAGCTGTTTTTT. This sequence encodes CASSLVRSNTGELFF.

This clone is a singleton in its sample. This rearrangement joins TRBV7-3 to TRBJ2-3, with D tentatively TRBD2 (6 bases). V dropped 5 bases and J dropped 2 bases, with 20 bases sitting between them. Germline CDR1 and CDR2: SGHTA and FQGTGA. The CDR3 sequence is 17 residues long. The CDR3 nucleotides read TGTGCCAGCAGCGTAATCGGGGGAAATCCTGCCACAGATACGCAGTATTTT. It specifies CASSVIGGNPATDTQYF.

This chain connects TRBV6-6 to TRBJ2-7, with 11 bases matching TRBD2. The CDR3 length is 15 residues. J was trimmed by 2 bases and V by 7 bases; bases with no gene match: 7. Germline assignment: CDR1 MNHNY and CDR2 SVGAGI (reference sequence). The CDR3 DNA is TGTGCCAGCATCCCGGGACTAGCGGAGACCTACGAGCAGTACTTC. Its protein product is CASIPGLAETYEQYF.

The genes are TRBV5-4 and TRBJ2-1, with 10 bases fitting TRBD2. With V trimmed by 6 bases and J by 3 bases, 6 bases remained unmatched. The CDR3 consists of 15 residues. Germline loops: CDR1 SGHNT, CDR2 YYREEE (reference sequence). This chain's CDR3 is CASTLAGVIYNEQFF. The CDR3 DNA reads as TGTGCCAGCACCCTAGCGGGAGTGATCTACAATGAGCAGTTCTTC.

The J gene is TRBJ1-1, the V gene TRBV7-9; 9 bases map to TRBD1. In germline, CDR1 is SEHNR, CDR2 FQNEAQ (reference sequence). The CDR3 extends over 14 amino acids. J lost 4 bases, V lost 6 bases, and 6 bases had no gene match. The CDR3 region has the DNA TGTGCCAGCAGAAGTACAGGGGGCGGCACTGAAGCTTTCTTT. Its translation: CASRSTGGGTEAFF.

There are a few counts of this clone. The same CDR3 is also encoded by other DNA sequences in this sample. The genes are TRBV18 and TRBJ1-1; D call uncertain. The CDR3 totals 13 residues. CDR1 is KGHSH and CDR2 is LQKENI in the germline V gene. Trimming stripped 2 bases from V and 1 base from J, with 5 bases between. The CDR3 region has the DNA TGTGCCAGCTCACCAGGAGGGAACACTGAAGCTTTCTTT. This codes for CASSPGGNTEAFF.

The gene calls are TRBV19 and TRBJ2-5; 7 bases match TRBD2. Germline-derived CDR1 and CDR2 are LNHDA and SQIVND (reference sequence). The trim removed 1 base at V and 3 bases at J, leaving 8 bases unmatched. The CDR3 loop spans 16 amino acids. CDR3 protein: CASSIGGGLAEETQYF. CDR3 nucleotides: TGTGCCAGTAGTATAGGGGGAGGGCTAGCTGAAGAGACCCAGTACTTC.

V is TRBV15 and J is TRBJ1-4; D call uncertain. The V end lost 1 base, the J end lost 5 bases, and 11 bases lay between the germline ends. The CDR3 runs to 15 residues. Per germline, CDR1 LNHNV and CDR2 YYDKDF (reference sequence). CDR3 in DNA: TGTGCCACCAGCAGAGTTCATACCTTAAATGAAAAACTGTTTTTT. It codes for CATSRVHTLNEKLFF.

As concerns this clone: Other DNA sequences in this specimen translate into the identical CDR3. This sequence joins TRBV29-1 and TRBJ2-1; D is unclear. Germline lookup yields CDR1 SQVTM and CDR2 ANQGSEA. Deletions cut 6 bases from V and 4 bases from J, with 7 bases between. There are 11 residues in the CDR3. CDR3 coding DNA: TGCAGCGTCGCTCGGTACAATGAGCAGTTCTTC. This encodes CSVARYNEQFF.

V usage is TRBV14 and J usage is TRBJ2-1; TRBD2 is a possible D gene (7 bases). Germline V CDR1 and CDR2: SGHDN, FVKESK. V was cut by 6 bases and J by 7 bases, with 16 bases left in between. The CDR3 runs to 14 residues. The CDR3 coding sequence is TGTGCCAGCAGGGGGGCGGGAGCAAGGAATGAGCAGTTCTTC. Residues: CASRGAGARNEQFF.

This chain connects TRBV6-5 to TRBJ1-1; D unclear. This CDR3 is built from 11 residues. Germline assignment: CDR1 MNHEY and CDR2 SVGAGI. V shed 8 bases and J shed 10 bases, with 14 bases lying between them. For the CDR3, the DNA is TGTGCCAGCGCCAGGAGTAGTGGAGCTTTCTTT. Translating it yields CASARSSGAFF.

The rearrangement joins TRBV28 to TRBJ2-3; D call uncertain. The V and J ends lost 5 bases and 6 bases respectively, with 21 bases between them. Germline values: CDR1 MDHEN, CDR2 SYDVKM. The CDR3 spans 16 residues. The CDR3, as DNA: TGTGCCAGCAGTGCCCCCCCGACACTCGGTGGGGATACGCAGTATTTT. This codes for CASSAPPTLGGDTQYF.

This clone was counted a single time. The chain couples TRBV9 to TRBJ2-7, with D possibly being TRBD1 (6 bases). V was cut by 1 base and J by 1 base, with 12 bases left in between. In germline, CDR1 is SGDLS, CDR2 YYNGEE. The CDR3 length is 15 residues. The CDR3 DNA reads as TGTGCCAGCAGCGTAACCCACAGGGATTCCTACGAGCAGTACTTC. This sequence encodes CASSVTHRDSYEQYF.

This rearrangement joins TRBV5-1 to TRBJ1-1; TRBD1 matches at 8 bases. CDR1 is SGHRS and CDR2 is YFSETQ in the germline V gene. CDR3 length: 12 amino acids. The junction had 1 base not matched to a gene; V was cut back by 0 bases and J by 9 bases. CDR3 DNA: TGCGCCAGCAGCTTGGGACAGGGGCAAGCTTTCTTT. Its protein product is CASSLGQGQAFF.

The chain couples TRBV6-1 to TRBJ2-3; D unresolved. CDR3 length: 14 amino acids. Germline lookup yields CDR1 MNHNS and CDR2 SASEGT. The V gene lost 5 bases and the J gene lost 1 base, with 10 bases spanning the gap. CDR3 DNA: TGTGCCAGCAGTAATGATTGGCGCACAGATACGCAGTATTTT. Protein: CASSNDWRTDTQYF.

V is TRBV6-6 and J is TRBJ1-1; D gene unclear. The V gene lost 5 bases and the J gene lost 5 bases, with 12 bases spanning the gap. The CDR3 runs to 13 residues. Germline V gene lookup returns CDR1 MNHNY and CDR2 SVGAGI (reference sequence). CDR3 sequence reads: CASSGAGRTEAFF. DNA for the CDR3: TGTGCCAGCAGTGGCGCTGGGCGGACTGAAGCTTTCTTT.

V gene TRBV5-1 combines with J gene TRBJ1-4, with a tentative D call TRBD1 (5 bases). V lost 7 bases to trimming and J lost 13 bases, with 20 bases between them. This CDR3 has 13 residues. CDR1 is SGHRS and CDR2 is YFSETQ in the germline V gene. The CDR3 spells CASSRAPAGGLFF. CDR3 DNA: TGCGCCAGCTCTCGGGCCCCTGCCGGGGGACTGTTTTTT. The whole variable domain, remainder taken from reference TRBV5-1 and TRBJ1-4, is KAGVTQTPRYLIKTRGQQVTLSCSPISGHRSVSWYQQTPGQGLQFLFEYFSETQRNKGNFPGRFSGRQFSNSRSEMNVSTLELGDSALYLCASSRAPAGGLFFGSGTQLSVL.

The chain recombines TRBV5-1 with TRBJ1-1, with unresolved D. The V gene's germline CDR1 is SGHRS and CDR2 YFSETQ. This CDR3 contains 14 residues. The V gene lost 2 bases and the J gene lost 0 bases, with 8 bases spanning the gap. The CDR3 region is CASSLQIMNTEAFF. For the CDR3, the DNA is TGCGCCAGCAGCTTACAGATTATGAACACTGAAGCTTTCTTT.

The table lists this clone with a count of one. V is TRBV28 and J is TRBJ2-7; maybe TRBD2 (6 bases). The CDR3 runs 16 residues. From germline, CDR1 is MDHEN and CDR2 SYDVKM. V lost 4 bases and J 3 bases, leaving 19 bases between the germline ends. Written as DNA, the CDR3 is TGTGCCAGCAGTTCGTTGGGGGGAGTCCTTGTCTACGAGCAGTACTTC. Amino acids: CASSSLGGVLVYEQYF.

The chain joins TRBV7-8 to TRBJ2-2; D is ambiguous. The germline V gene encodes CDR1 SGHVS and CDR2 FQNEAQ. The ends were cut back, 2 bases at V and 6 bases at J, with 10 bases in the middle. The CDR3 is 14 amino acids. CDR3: CASSLSPSAGELFF. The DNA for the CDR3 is TGTGCCAGCAGCTTAAGTCCCTCGGCCGGGGAGCTGTTTTTT.

The CDR3 spells CASSLLRGGASTEAFF. The DNA for the CDR3 is TGTGCCAGCAGCTTGCTCAGGGGGGGCGCGAGTACTGAAGCTTTCTTT. The chain uses TRBV5-6 and TRBJ1-1; 7 bases align to TRBD1. Germline V CDR1 and CDR2: SGHDT, YYEEEE. The V gene end was trimmed by 1 base and the J gene end by 5 bases; junction bases not matched to a gene: 11. This CDR3 is built from 16 residues.

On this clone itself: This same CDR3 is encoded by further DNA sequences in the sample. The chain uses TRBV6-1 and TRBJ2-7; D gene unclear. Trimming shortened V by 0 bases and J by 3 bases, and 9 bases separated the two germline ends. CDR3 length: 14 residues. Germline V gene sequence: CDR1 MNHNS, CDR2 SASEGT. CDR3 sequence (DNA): TGTGCCAGCAGTGAAGCCCGCCGGCTCTACGAGCAGTACTTC. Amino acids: CASSEARRLYEQYF.

This chain's CDR3 is CASSLQAREYGYTF. The CDR3 nucleotides are TGTGCCAGCAGCTTACAAGCAAGGGAGTATGGCTACACCTTC. The gene calls are TRBV5-4 and TRBJ1-2; unclear D gene. The ends were cut back, 2 bases at V and 5 bases at J, with 13 bases in the middle. In germline, CDR1 is SGHNT, CDR2 YYREEE (reference sequence). The CDR3 sequence is 14 residues long.